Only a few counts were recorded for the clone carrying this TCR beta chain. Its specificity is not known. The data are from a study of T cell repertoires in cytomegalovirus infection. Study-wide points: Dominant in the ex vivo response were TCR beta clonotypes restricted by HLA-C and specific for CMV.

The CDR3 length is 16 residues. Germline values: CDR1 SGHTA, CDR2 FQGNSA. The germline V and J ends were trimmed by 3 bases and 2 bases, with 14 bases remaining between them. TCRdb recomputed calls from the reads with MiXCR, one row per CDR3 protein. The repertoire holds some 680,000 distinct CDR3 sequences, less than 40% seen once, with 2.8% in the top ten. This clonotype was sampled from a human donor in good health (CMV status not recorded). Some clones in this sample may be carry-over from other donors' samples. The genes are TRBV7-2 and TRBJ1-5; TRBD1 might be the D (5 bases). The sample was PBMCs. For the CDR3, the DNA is TGTGCCAGCAGCTTCGCCGGGGCCGGGGGCAATCAGCCCCAGCATTTT. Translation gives CASSFAGAGGNQPQHF.